This note documents a single TCR beta chain sequence. This clone's antigen is unknown. Base-call qualities are not available, and no considerably larger clone is one nucleotide away. The data belong to a study of T cell repertoires in cytomegalovirus infection (dated by TCRdb to about 2019). Regarding the study in general: Donor HLA type was relevant to the analysis, as public TCR beta signatures indicated carriage of CMV infection together with the matching HLA type.

The research as a whole found: In both this cohort and an independent cohort of some 370 donors, the cumulative frequency of public TCR beta family members distinguished carriers of CMV infection plus the relevant HLA type. The ex vivo response was dominated by HLA-C-restricted CMV-specific TCR beta clonotypes, and the single most frequent clonotype in two of eight donors was supplied by these HLA-C-restricted clonotypes.

Via the germline V gene (reference sequence), CDR1 is DFQATT and CDR2 SNEGSKA. From its cysteine to its phenylalanine, the CDR3 spans 15 amino acids. Only CDR3 DNA is held: 45 bases, read in frame from base 1. Deletion took 5 bases off V and 3 bases off J, with a span of 20 bases between the germline ends. Instrument used: Illumina HiSeq 1500. TCRdb applied fastp at Q25 and MiXCR to the public reads, then kept only in-frame beta chains. Merged by CDR3 protein, the rows form single entries marked with the most common genes and DNA. The sample table records under 800,000 distinct CDR3 sequences; 24% of these occur just once. The top ten hold approximately 8% of the sample.

The chain joins TRBV20-1 to TRBJ2-7; the D segment could be TRBD2, given 6 matching bases. This receptor was identified in a human donor in good health (CMV status not recorded). Some clones in this sample may be carry-over from other donors' samples. Specimen: CD8+ T cells from PBMCs. CDR3 protein: CSAEKLASHNYEQYF. The bases are TGCAGTGCTGAAAAACTAGCAAGCCACAACTACGAGCAGTACTTC.